The 27 T cell receptor beta chains below all came from one sample that was sequenced in a study of CD8 T cells in Susac syndrome. RNA, at roughly 0.45 to 1 ug, was reverse transcribed with random hexamers. One entry per CDR3 protein results from TCRdb running MiXCR on the immunoSEQ multiplex PCR reads. The sample consists of under 200,000 distinct CDR3 sequences, approximately 93% of them appearing once. The specimen sequenced was CD4+ T cells from PBMCs. The origin of the receptors is a human donor in good health.

The chain couples TRBV6-1 to TRBJ2-5, with a possible D match to TRBD1 (5 bases). The CDR3 runs 13 residues. V was shortened by 5 bases and J by 4 bases, with 11 bases between the two germline ends. The V gene's germline CDR1 is MNHNS and CDR2 SASEGT. The chain's CDR3 is CASSMTVAETQYF. The CDR3 region has the DNA TGTGCCAGCAGTATGACAGTGGCAGAGACCCAGTACTTC.

The V and J genes are TRBV4-2 and TRBJ2-2; 9 nucleotides match TRBD1. CDR1 is LGHNA, CDR2 YNFKEQ, per germline. CDR3 size: 16 residues. V lost 4 bases, J lost 4 bases, and 7 bases stayed unmatched. The CDR3 bases are TGTGCCAGCAGCCGAGCGGGACAGGGTATCACCGGGGAGCTGTTTTTT. Protein sequence: CASSRAGQGITGELFF.

The V and J genes are TRBV5-6 and TRBJ2-7; maybe TRBD1 (7 bases). The germline V and J ends were trimmed by 0 bases and 5 bases, with 24 bases remaining between them. The CDR3 runs to 18 residues. The germline gives CDR1 SGHDT, CDR2 YYEEEE. The CDR3 region has the DNA TGTGCCAGCAGCTTGGTATGTTGTAAGGGACTCCAGGGGGACGAGCAGTACGTC. It codes for CASSLVCCKGLQGDEQYV.

V usage is TRBV28 and J usage is TRBJ2-2; tentative D call: TRBD1 (6 bases). Germline V lookup: CDR1 MDHEN, CDR2 SYDVKM. Trimming left V 4 bases short and J 8 bases short, with 23 bases between. There are 17 residues in the CDR3. In DNA form, the CDR3 reads TGTGCCAGCAGTTCGTCTTCATGGACAGCCGAGACTGGGGAGCTGTTTTTT. Its protein product is CASSSSSWTAETGELFF.

This clonotype was seen only once. The chain joins TRBV20-1 to TRBJ1-4; TRBD1 is a possible D gene (6 bases). The germline V gene encodes CDR1 DFQATT and CDR2 SNEGSKA (reference sequence). This CDR3 spans 13 amino acids. Trimming removed 8 bases from V and 8 bases from J, with 18 bases in between. This CDR3 is CSTYGRGGEKLFF. As DNA, the CDR3 is TGCAGTACCTACGGCAGGGGAGGCGAAAAACTGTTTTTT.

The chain recombines TRBV28 with TRBJ1-6, with 11 bases that match TRBD1. Germline V lookup: CDR1 MDHEN, CDR2 SYDVKM. The ends lost 4 bases at V and 7 bases at J; junction bases unmatched: 3. The CDR3 contains 15 residues. CDR3 sequence: CASSSGTGGNSPLHF. CDR3 nucleotide sequence: TGTGCCAGCAGTTCTGGGACAGGGGGAAATTCACCCCTCCACTTT. The entire variable domain, with the rest obtained from reference TRBV28 and TRBJ1-6, is as follows: DVKVTQSSRYLVKRTGEKVFLECVQDMDHENMFWYRQDPGLGLRLIYFSYDVKMKEKGDIPEGYSVSREKKERFSLILESASTNQTSMYLCASSSGTGGNSPLHFGNGTRLTVT.

The rearrangement uses TRBV6-1 and TRBJ1-6, with D unresolved. CDR1 is MNHNS, CDR2 SASEGT, per germline. The CDR3 length is 15 residues. Trimming left V 7 bases short and J 4 bases short, with 14 bases between. The CDR3 DNA is TGTGCCAGCACGGCCAACAAGGGATATAATTCACCCCTCCACTTT. Residues: CASTANKGYNSPLHF.

The CDR3 region has the DNA TGTGCCAGCAGTTTAGCCCGGGGGACGGGACGGAGCGAGCAGTACGTC. Translating it yields CASSLARGTGRSEQYV. The chain recombines TRBV6-5 with TRBJ2-7; TRBD2 is a possible D gene (6 bases). This CDR3 has 16 amino acids. Germline V CDR1 and CDR2: MNHEY, SVGAGI. V lost 4 bases, J lost 6 bases, and 22 bases lay in between.

This chain links TRBV5-6 with TRBJ2-1, with 9 nucleotides matching TRBD1. With V trimmed by 7 bases and J by 4 bases, 9 bases remained unmatched. The germline gives CDR1 SGHDT, CDR2 YYEEEE. This CDR3 is built from 15 residues. CDR3 amino acids: CASQVQGQGYNEQFF. For the CDR3, the DNA is TGTGCCAGCCAAGTGCAAGGACAGGGGTACAATGAGCAGTTCTTC.

This chain connects TRBV3-1 to TRBJ2-2; D possibly corresponds to TRBD2 (5 bases). The germline CDR1 and CDR2 sequences are LGHDT and YNNKEL (reference sequence). The CDR3 consists of 16 residues. The V end lost 8 bases, the J end lost 4 bases, and 20 bases lay between the germline ends. In DNA, the CDR3 is TGTGCCAGCTCACCAAGGACCCGGGCGGGCACCGGGGAGCTGTTTTTT. This gives the protein CASSPRTRAGTGELFF.

V usage is TRBV7-2 and J usage is TRBJ2-5; 10 positions agree with TRBD1. Per germline, CDR1 SGHTA and CDR2 FQGNSA. Trimming cost V 4 bases and J 4 bases; bases outside gene matches: 12. This CDR3 spans 17 amino acids. CDR3 protein: CASSSHRYRDRGETQYF. The CDR3 nucleotides read TGTGCCAGCAGCTCACACCGATACCGGGACAGGGGAGAGACCCAGTACTTC.

J is TRBJ1-2 and V is TRBV12-3 or TRBV12-4; D may be TRBD1 (5 bases). The CDR3 runs 15 residues. The germline V and J ends were trimmed by 6 bases and 3 bases, with 17 bases remaining between them. CDR3 coding DNA: TGTGCCAGCAGCCCAGAACAGGCCTGGGACTATGGCTACACCTTC. It translates to CASSPEQAWDYGYTF.

The rearrangement links TRBV3-1 to TRBJ2-5; D is unresolved. Trimming pared 1 base from V and 7 bases from J, leaving 4 bases between. Germline loops: CDR1 LGHDT, CDR2 YNNKEL (reference sequence). The CDR3 totals 11 residues. This CDR3 is CASSQGGTQYF. CDR3 DNA sequence: TGTGCCAGCAGCCAAGGAGGGACCCAGTACTTC.

The genes are TRBV9 and TRBJ2-2, with 9 bases matching TRBD2. Losses at the gene ends were 0 bases for V and 6 bases for J; bases not matched to a gene: 12. This CDR3 is 18 amino acids long. Germline V gene sequence: CDR1 SGDLS, CDR2 YYNGEE. CDR3 coding DNA: TGTGCCAGCAGCGTAGAGGTCGGAGCGGGGGGCCGACCCGGGGAGCTGTTTTTT. Residues: CASSVEVGAGGRPGELFF.

The J gene is TRBJ2-1, the V gene TRBV14; 9 nucleotides agree with TRBD2. The CDR3 length is 15 residues. Looked up from germline, CDR1 is SGHDN and CDR2 is FVKESK. V was clipped by 3 bases and J by 6 bases; unmatched bases: 6. CDR3 in amino acids: CASSHHAGGTNEQFF. The CDR3 region has the DNA TGTGCCAGCAGCCATCATGCGGGGGGGACCAATGAGCAGTTCTTC.

The chain couples TRBV2 to TRBJ2-3; unclear D gene. CDR3 size: 12 residues. CDR1 and CDR2 from the germline V gene are SNHLY and FYNNEI. V lost 6 bases, J lost 1 base, and 5 bases lay in between. This CDR3 is CASRLGTDTQYF. The CDR3, as DNA: TGTGCCAGCAGACTTGGCACAGATACGCAGTATTTT. Variable domain in full (rest from reference TRBV2 and TRBJ2-3): EPEVTQTPSHQVTQMGQEVILRCVPISNHLYFYWYRQILGQKVEFLVSFYNNEISEKSEIFDDQFSVERPDGSNFTLKIRSTKLEDSAMYFCASRLGTDTQYFGPGTRLTVL.

The chain couples TRBV28 to TRBJ1-6, with D tentatively TRBD1 (5 bases). In germline, CDR1 is MDHEN, CDR2 SYDVKM. V was trimmed by 11 bases and J by 9 bases, leaving 14 bases between them. The CDR3 runs to 12 residues. CDR3 region: CASNPGVSPLHF. In nucleotides, the CDR3 is TGTGCCTCAAACCCGGGGGTTTCACCCCTCCACTTT.

This chain links TRBV24-1 with TRBJ2-5; 10 nucleotides align to TRBD2. Germline CDR1 is KGHDR and CDR2 is SFDVKD. The CDR3 runs 16 residues. With 5 bases clipped from V and 5 bases from J, the junction kept 10 bases outside the gene matches. The CDR3 region has the DNA TGTGCCACCAGTGCCCCCCAGCGGGGGGGCCGGGAGACCCAGTACTTC. It encodes CATSAPQRGGRETQYF.

The chain carries TRBV13 and TRBJ1-1; 9 bases line up with TRBD1. The CDR3 spans 15 residues. Trimming took 4 bases from V and 1 from J; bases not matched to a gene: 4. The V gene's germline CDR1 is PRHDT and CDR2 FYEKMQ (reference sequence). The CDR3, as DNA: TGTGCCAGCAGCTCTTTGGACAGGGGGAACACTGAAGCTTTCTTT. It translates to CASSSLDRGNTEAFF.

J is TRBJ1-5 and V is TRBV3-1; the D is unclear. V was trimmed by 4 bases and J by 10 bases, leaving 11 bases between them. The V gene's germline CDR1 is LGHDT and CDR2 YNNKEL (reference sequence). This CDR3 is 12 amino acids long. The CDR3 DNA follows: TGTGCCAGCAGCCGCCCCAGGAGACCCCAGCATTTT. It yields the protein CASSRPRRPQHF. The full variable domain, completed using reference TRBV3-1 and TRBJ1-5, is DTAVSQTPKYLVTQMGNDKSIKCEQNLGHDTMYWYKQDSKKFLKIMFSYNNKELIINETVPNRFSPKSPDKAHLNLHINSLELGDSAVYFCASSRPRRPQHFGDGTRLSIL.

This clonotype was seen just once. The chain employs TRBV29-1 and TRBJ2-1, with D perhaps matching TRBD2 (6 bases). This CDR3 region has 10 residues. Germline V gene sequence: CDR1 SQVTM, CDR2 ANQGSEA. V lost 6 bases to trimming and J lost 9 bases, with 9 bases between them. The CDR3 spells CSVGGSEQFF. DNA for the CDR3: TGCAGCGTAGGAGGGAGTGAGCAGTTCTTC.

The chain carries TRBV12-3 or TRBV12-4 and TRBJ1-1, with D maybe TRBD1 (6 bases). The CDR3 runs 14 residues. Trimming removed 6 bases at V and 2 bases at J, with 13 bases between. Here the CDR3 reads CASSQGPRNTEAFF. The CDR3 DNA reads TGTGCCAGCAGCCAGGGGCCAAGAAACACTGAAGCTTTCTTT.

The chain joins TRBV7-9 to TRBJ1-2, with D hard to call. The germline V and J ends were trimmed by 2 bases and 3 bases, with 7 bases remaining between them. In germline, CDR1 is SEHNR, CDR2 FQNEAQ (reference sequence). The CDR3 length is 13 residues. CDR3 loop: CASSLLVYYGYTF. The DNA of the CDR3 is TGTGCCAGCAGCTTATTAGTATACTATGGCTACACCTTC.

The V call is TRBV3-1, the J call TRBJ2-7, with D perhaps TRBD1 (6 bases). Germline CDR1 and CDR2: LGHDT and YNNKEL (reference sequence). V lost 4 bases to trimming and J lost 1 base, with 14 bases between them. This CDR3 comprises 15 residues. The CDR3 nucleotides are TGTGCCAGCAGCCTTCGGGACACTTTATCCTACGAGCAGTACTTC. This translates into CASSLRDTLSYEQYF.

This chain uses TRBV29-1 with TRBJ1-2; 9 positions match TRBD1. Germline CDR1 SQVTM, CDR2 ANQGSEA. This CDR3 has 11 residues. V lost 7 bases, J lost 7 bases, and 4 bases stayed unmatched. The CDR3 nucleotides read TGCAGCGGGGGGGACAGGGCTGGCTACACCTTC. It codes for CSGGDRAGYTF.

The V and J genes are TRBV5-1 and TRBJ2-7, with 7 bases fitting TRBD2. Germline V gene data show CDR1 as SGHRS and CDR2 as YFSETQ. There are 15 residues in the CDR3. The trim removed 4 bases at V and 1 base at J, leaving 8 bases unmatched. The CDR3 loop reads CASSAVGRGSYEQYF. CDR3 nucleotide sequence: TGCGCCAGCAGCGCCGTTGGGAGGGGTTCCTACGAGCAGTACTTC.

The chain is built from TRBV28 and TRBJ2-3; 11 bases fit TRBD1. J gave up 5 bases and V 4 bases, and 8 bases lay outside the gene matches. Germline lookup yields CDR1 MDHEN and CDR2 SYDVKM. The CDR3 spans 16 residues. CDR3 sequence: CASSSRGQGALDTQYF. CDR3 in DNA: TGTGCCAGCAGTTCCCGAGGACAGGGGGCTTTAGATACGCAGTATTTT.